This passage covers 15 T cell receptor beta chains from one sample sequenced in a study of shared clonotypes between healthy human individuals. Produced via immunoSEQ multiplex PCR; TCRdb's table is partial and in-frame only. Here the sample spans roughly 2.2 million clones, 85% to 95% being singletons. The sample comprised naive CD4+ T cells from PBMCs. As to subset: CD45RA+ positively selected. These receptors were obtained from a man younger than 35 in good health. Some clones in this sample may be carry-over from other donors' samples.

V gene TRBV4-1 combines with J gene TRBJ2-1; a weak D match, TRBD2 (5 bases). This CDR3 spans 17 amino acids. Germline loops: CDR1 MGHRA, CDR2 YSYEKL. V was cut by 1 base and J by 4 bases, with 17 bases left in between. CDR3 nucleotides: TGCGCCAGCAGCCAAGGCTTCCAGAGACCGGGGTACAATGAGCAGTTCTTC. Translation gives CASSQGFQRPGYNEQFF.

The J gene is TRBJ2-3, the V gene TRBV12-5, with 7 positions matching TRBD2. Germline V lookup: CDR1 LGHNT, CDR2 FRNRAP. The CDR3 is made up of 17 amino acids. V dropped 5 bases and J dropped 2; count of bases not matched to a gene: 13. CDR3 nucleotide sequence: TGTGCTAGTGGTGCCACCGGACTAGAATTGATCACAGATACGCAGTATTTT. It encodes CASGATGLELITDTQYF.

The CDR3 DNA reads as TGCGCCAGCAGCCAAGAGGGAACGCGGTTTGAAACCGGGGAGCTGTTTTTT. This codes for CASSQEGTRFETGELFF. This chain connects TRBV4-3 to TRBJ2-2; D unclear. V was trimmed by 0 bases and J by 5 bases, leaving 16 bases between them. This CDR3 region has 17 residues. From germline, CDR1 is LGHNA and CDR2 YSLEER.

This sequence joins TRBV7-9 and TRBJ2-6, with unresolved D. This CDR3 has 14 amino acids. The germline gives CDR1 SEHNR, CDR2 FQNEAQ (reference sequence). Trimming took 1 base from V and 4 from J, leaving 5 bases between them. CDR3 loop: CASSLGAGANVLTF. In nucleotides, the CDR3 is TGTGCCAGCAGCTTAGGGGCCGGGGCCAACGTCCTGACTTTC. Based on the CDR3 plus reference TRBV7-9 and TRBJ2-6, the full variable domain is DTGVSQNPRHKITKRGQNVTFRCDPISEHNRLYWYRQTLGQGPEFLTYFQNEAQLEKSRLLSDRFSAERPKGSFSTLEIQRTEQGDSAMYLCASSLGAGANVLTFGAGSRLTVL.

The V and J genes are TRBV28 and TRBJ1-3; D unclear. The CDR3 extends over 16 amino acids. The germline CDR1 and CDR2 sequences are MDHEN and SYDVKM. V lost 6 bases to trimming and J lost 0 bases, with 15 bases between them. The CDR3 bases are TGTGCCAGCAGCTCAACATTCAGTGCCTCTGGAAACACCATATATTTT. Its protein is CASSSTFSASGNTIYF.

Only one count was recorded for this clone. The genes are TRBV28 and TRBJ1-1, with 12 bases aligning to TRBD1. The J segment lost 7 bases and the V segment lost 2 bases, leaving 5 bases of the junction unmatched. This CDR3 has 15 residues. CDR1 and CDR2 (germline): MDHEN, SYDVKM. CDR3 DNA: TGTGCCAGCAGTTTAGCCGGGACAGGGGGCATTGAAGCTTTCTTT. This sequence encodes CASSLAGTGGIEAFF.

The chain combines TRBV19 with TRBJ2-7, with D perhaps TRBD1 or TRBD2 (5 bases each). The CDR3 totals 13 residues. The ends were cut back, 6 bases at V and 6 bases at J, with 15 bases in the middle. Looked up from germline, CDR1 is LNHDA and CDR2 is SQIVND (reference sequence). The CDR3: CASSRGVLAEQYF. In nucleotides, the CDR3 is TGTGCCAGTAGCCGGGGCGTCCTTGCCGAGCAGTACTTC.

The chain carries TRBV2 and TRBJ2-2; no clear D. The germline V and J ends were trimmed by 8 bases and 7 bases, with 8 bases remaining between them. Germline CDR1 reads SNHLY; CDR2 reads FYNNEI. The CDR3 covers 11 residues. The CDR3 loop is CASRVNGELFF. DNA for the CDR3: TGTGCCAGCCGGGTGAACGGGGAGCTGTTTTTT.

CDR3 loop: CASSHVWDSAYEQYF. The CDR3 region has the DNA TGTGCCAGCAGCCACGTCTGGGACTCAGCCTACGAGCAGTACTTC. This rearrangement joins TRBV7-2 to TRBJ2-7; possible D gene TRBD2, 6 bases. Germline V CDR1 and CDR2: SGHTA, FQGNSA. The CDR3 loop spans 15 amino acids. The V gene lost 5 bases and the J gene lost 2 bases, with 16 bases spanning the gap.

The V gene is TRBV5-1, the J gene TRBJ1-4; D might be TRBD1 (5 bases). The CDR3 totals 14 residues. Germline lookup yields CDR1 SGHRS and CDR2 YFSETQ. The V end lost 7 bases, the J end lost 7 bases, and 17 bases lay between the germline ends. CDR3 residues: CASGSGAVGEKLFF. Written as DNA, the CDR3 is TGCGCCAGCGGCTCCGGGGCGGTGGGTGAAAAACTGTTTTTT.

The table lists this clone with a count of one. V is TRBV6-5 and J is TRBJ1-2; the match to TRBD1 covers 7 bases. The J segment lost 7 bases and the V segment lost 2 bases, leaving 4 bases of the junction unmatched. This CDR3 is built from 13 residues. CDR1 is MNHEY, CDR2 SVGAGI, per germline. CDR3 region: CASSYEGALGYTF. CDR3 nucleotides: TGTGCCAGCAGTTACGAGGGGGCGCTTGGCTACACCTTC.

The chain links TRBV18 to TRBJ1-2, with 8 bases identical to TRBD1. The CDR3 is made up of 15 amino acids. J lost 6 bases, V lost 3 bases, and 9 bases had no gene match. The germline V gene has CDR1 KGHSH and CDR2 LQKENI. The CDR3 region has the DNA TGTGCCAGCTCACCTACTAGACAGGGGAACAATGGCTACACCTTC. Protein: CASSPTRQGNNGYTF.

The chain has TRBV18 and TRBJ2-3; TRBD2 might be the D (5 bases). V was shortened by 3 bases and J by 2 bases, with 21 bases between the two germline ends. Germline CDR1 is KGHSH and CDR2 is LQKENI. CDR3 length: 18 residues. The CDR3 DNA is TGTGCCAGCTCACCCCCACGGGGTGGACGGCGAGTCACAGATACGCAGTATTTT. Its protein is CASSPPRGGRRVTDTQYF.

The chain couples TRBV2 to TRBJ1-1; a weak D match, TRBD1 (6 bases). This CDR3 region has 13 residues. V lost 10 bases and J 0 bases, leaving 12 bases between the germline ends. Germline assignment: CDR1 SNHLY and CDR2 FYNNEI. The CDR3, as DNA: TGTGCCAAAGCGACAGGTATGAACACTGAAGCTTTCTTT. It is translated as CAKATGMNTEAFF.

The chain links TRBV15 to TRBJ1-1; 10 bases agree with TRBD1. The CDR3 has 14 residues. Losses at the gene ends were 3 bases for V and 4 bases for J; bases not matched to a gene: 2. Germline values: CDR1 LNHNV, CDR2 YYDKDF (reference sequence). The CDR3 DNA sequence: TGTGCCACCAGCAGGGGGACAGGGGCCACTGAAGCTTTCTTT. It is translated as CATSRGTGATEAFF.